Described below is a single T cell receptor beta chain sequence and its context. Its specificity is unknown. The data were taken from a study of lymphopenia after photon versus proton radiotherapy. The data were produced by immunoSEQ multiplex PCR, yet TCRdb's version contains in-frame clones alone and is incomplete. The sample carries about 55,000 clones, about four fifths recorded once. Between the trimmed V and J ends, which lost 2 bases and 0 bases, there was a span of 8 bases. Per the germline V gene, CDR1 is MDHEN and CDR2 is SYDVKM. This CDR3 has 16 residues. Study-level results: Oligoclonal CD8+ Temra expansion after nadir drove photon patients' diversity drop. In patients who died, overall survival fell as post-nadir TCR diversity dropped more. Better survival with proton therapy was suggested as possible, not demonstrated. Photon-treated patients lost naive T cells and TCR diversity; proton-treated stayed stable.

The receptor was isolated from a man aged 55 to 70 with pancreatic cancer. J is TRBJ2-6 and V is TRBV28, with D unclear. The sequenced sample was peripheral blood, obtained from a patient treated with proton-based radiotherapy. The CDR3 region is CASSLGLSSGANVLTF. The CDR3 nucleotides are TGTGCCAGCAGTTTAGGGCTGAGCTCTGGGGCCAACGTCCTGACTTTC.